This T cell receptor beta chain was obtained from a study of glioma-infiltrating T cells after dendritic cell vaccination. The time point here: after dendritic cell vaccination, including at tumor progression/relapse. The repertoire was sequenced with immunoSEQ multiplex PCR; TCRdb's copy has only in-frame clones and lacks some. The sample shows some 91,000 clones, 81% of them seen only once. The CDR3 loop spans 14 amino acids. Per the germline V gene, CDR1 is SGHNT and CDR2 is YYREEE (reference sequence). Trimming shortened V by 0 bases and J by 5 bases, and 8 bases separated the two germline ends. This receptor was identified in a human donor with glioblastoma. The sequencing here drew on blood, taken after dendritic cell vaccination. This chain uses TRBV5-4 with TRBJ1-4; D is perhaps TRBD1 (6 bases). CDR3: CASSLGDRNEKLFF. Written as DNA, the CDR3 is TGTGCCAGCAGCTTGGGAGACAGGAATGAAAAACTGTTTTTT.